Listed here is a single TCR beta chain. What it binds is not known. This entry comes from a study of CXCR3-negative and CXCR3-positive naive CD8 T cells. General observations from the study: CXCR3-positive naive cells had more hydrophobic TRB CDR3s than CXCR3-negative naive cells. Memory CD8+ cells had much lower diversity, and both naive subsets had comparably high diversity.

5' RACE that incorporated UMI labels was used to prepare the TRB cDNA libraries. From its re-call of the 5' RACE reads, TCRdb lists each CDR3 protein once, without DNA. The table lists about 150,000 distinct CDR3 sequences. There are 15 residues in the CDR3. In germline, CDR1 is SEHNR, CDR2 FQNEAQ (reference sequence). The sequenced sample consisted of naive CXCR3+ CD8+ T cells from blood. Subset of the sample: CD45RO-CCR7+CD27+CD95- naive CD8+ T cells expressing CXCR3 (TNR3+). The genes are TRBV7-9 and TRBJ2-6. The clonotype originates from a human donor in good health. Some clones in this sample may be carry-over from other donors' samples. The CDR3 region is CASSLSSAGANVLTF.